Each of the 25 T cell receptor beta chains below was sequenced from the same sample in a study of T-cell reconstitution after alpha-beta-depleted transplantation in children. The TCRbeta library incorporated unique molecular identifiers. Via MiXCR, TCRdb re-called the PCR reads, giving one row per CDR3 protein. The sample lists roughly 250,000 distinct CDR3 sequences, around 7.5% occurring once. This specimen was PBMCs, mostly from graft donor cells, taken 180 days after TCRalphabeta/CD19-depleted stem cell transplant. All receptors derive from a male patient aged 10-17 years who had a stem cell transplant for acute lymphoblastic leukemia, so the T cells may come from the graft donor.

The chain uses TRBV10-1 and TRBJ2-7, with D unclear. The CDR3 is 14 residues long. V was trimmed by 3 bases and J by 2 bases, leaving 11 bases between them. Germline V gives CDR1 WNHNN, CDR2 SYGVQD (reference sequence). CDR3 nucleotide sequence: TGCGCCAGCAGTGAAATGGGCCATGCCTACGAGCAGTACTTC. Protein sequence: CASSEMGHAYEQYF.

The table lists this clonotype with many counts. The rearrangement links TRBV20-1 to TRBJ1-5; D ambiguous. Germline V gene data show CDR1 as DFQATT and CDR2 as SNEGSKA (reference sequence). The CDR3 totals 13 residues. Trimming removed 6 bases from V and 4 bases from J, with 13 bases in between. The CDR3 coding sequence is TGCAGTGCCACAAAGGGTGGGAATCAGCCCCAGCATTTT. Encoded protein: CSATKGGNQPQHF.

This clonotype occurred a few times. The chain links TRBV18 to TRBJ2-1; 7 bases map to TRBD2. J lost 7 bases, V lost 2 bases, and 8 bases had no gene match. Germline V gene lookup returns CDR1 KGHSH and CDR2 LQKENI. The CDR3 has 15 residues. CDR3 amino acids: CASSPSAGVANEQFF. The CDR3 DNA reads TGTGCCAGCTCACCATCTGCGGGAGTGGCTAATGAGCAGTTCTTC.

This clonotype has at least ten counts. This CDR3 is CASSVWKGWGETQYF. The CDR3 nucleotides read TGTGCCAGCAGCGTATGGAAGGGGTGGGGGGAGACCCAGTACTTC. V usage is TRBV9 and J usage is TRBJ2-5, with D perhaps assigned TRBD1 or TRBD2 (5 bases each). Deletions cut 1 base from V and 5 bases from J, with 15 bases between. The CDR3 is made up of 15 amino acids. CDR1 is SGDLS, CDR2 YYNGEE, per germline.

This clonotype was observed at least ten times. The rearrangement uses TRBV7-6 and TRBJ2-3; TRBD2 matches at 8 bases. Germline values: CDR1 SGHVS, CDR2 FNYEAQ. The CDR3 runs to 15 residues. Unmatched junction bases numbered 2, after V lost 3 bases and J lost 0 bases. The CDR3 region is CASSFSGTSTDTQYF. Here the CDR3 DNA reads TGTGCCAGCAGCTTTAGCGGGACTAGCACAGATACGCAGTATTTT.

Ten or more counts support this clonotype. V usage is TRBV28 and J usage is TRBJ2-7; D is possibly TRBD1 (6 bases). Germline V gene sequence: CDR1 MDHEN, CDR2 SYDVKM. The CDR3 sequence is 13 residues long. The V end was cut by 6 bases, the J end by 7 bases, with 16 bases between. The DNA of the CDR3 is TGTGCCAGCAGGGGATACAGGGCAGGGGAGCAGTACTTC. Translated, it gives CASRGYRAGEQYF.

In this sample, this clonotype turned up many times. This chain's CDR3 is CSVRREENSPLHF. Written as DNA, the CDR3 is TGCAGCGTTCGCAGGGAGGAGAATTCACCCCTCCACTTT. This chain connects TRBV29-1 to TRBJ1-6; possible D gene TRBD1, 5 bases. Germline V gives CDR1 SQVTM, CDR2 ANQGSEA. The CDR3 is 13 residues long. Trimming removed 5 bases from V and 7 bases from J, with 12 bases in between.

Ten or more counts support this clonotype. The rearrangement uses TRBV20-1 and TRBJ2-3; TRBD2 agrees at 10 bases. The CDR3 covers 12 residues. The germline V gene has CDR1 DFQATT and CDR2 SNEGSKA (reference sequence). V was pared by 3 bases and J by 9 bases, with 3 bases of the junction left unmatched. The CDR3 is CSARETSGTQYF. The CDR3 nucleotides read TGCAGTGCTAGGGAGACTAGCGGGACGCAGTATTTT.

This clonotype has at least ten counts. The rearrangement joins TRBV4-3 to TRBJ2-7, with D possibly TRBD1 on 5 matching bases. The germline gives CDR1 LGHNA, CDR2 YSLEER. CDR3 length: 17 amino acids. V lost 0 bases, J lost 2 bases, and 17 bases lay in between. The CDR3 reads CASSQEDTGAFPYEQYF. DNA for the CDR3: TGCGCCAGCAGCCAAGAGGATACAGGCGCATTCCCCTACGAGCAGTACTTC.

This clonotype came up many times. The chain recombines TRBV12-2 with TRBJ1-3; the table's D call, TRBD1, was not checked against the DNA. TRBV12-2 is an annotated pseudogene. The CDR3 contains 16 residues. In DNA, the CDR3 is TGTGCAAGTCGCTTGGACAGACCACTCTCTGGAAACACCATATATTTT. Translating gives CASRLDRPLSGNTIYF.

This clonotype was observed at least ten times. V usage is TRBV21-1 and J usage is TRBJ2-1. TRBV21-1 is a recognized pseudogene. The CDR3 is 14 amino acids. The CDR3 bases are TGTGCCAGCAGCAAGAGTAGGCCCTACAATGAGCAGTTCTTC. It codes for CASSKSRPYNEQFF.

This clonotype was counted ten times or more. V and J are TRBV12-3 or TRBV12-4 and TRBJ2-5; TRBD2 might be the D (8 bases). Trimming removed 4 bases at V and 2 bases at J, with 26 bases between. The CDR3 contains 19 residues. CDR3 DNA: TGTGCCAGCAGTTCTGGGACAGTTGGGACTAGGTGGGGGCAAGAGACCCAGTACTTC. Encoded protein: CASSSGTVGTRWGQETQYF.

The rearrangement uses TRBV19 and TRBJ1-2; D remains unclear. Trimming took 3 bases from V and 4 from J, leaving 12 bases between them. Per the germline V gene, CDR1 is LNHDA and CDR2 is SQIVND (reference sequence). The CDR3 extends over 14 amino acids. The CDR3 DNA reads TGTGCCAGTAGTATGCTCGGTAGTCCCTATGGCTACACCTTC. Translation: CASSMLGSPYGYTF.

This clonotype was found many times. J is TRBJ2-7 and V is TRBV29-1; the D is unclear. The germline CDR1 and CDR2 sequences are SQVTM and ANQGSEA. This CDR3 has 13 residues. The ends were cut back, 4 bases at V and 4 bases at J, with 14 bases in the middle. The CDR3 is CSVGADGGYEQYF. Here the CDR3 DNA reads TGCAGCGTTGGGGCAGACGGCGGTTACGAGCAGTACTTC.

V gene TRBV18 combines with J gene TRBJ2-1, with D maybe TRBD1 (6 bases). V dropped 6 bases and J dropped 7 bases, with 13 bases sitting between them. The germline gives CDR1 KGHSH, CDR2 LQKENI. The CDR3 has 13 amino acids. CDR3 bases: TGTGCCAGCTCGCTAGACAGGCCAAATGAGCAGTTCTTC. It translates to CASSLDRPNEQFF. The entire variable domain, with the rest obtained from reference TRBV18 and TRBJ2-1, is as follows: NAGVMQNPRHLVRRRGQEARLRCSPMKGHSHVYWYRQLPEEGLKFMVYLQKENIIDESGMPKERFSAEFPKEGPSILRIQQVVRGDSAAYFCASSLDRPNEQFFGPGTRLTVL.

This clonotype appeared many times. V gene TRBV3-1 combines with J gene TRBJ2-7; D uncertain. The CDR3 covers 14 residues. V shed 0 bases and J shed 3 bases, with 9 bases lying between them. CDR1 LGHDT and CDR2 YNNKEL come from the germline V gene (reference sequence). CDR3 region: CASSQEALIYEQYF. Written as DNA, the CDR3 is TGTGCCAGCAGCCAAGAGGCGTTAATCTACGAGCAGTACTTC.

This clonotype was observed many times. The chain links TRBV6-5 to TRBJ2-7; 8 bases fit TRBD1. CDR1 is MNHEY, CDR2 SVGAGI, per germline. The CDR3 length is 15 residues. V gave up 6 bases and J gave up 3 bases; unmatched junction bases: 10. The CDR3 loop reads CASRARTGSFYEQYF. CDR3 sequence (DNA): TGTGCCAGCAGGGCCAGGACAGGGTCGTTCTACGAGCAGTACTTC.

This clonotype was observed at least ten times. This chain joins TRBV25-1 and TRBJ2-7; the D gene is possibly TRBD1 (6 bases). The ends were cut back, 3 bases at V and 1 base at J, with 34 bases in the middle. This CDR3 comprises 22 residues. CDR1 and CDR2 from the germline V gene are MGHDK and SYGVNS. The CDR3: CASSEIYPRDTGNSQRSYEQYF. CDR3 DNA sequence: TGTGCCAGCAGTGAGATCTATCCAAGGGACACTGGTAACTCCCAGCGATCCTACGAGCAGTACTTC.

Many counts were recorded for this clonotype. The rearrangement uses TRBV9 and TRBJ2-7; TRBD2 matches at 9 bases. The CDR3 is 15 amino acids. Germline-derived CDR1 and CDR2 are SGDLS and YYNGEE. V gave up 4 bases and J gave up 3 bases; unmatched junction bases: 8. The chain's CDR3 is CASSPTGTSRYEQYF. As DNA, the CDR3 is TGTGCCAGCAGCCCGACCGGGACTAGCCGCTACGAGCAGTACTTC.

In its sample, this clonotype was seen many times. The chain uses TRBV5-1 and TRBJ2-4; possibly TRBD1 for D (5 bases). Germline CDR1 SGHRS, CDR2 YFSETQ. V shed 4 bases and J shed 1 base, with 12 bases lying between them. The CDR3 loop spans 15 amino acids. The CDR3 protein is CASSLGSGAKNIQYF. The CDR3 coding sequence is TGCGCCAGCAGCCTAGGGTCAGGGGCCAAAAACATTCAGTACTTC.

The chain has TRBV29-1 and TRBJ1-1; D call uncertain. The V gene lost 3 bases and the J gene lost 3 bases, with 2 bases spanning the gap. Per germline, CDR1 SQVTM and CDR2 ANQGSEA. The CDR3 sequence is 10 residues long. The CDR3 is CSVDHTEAFF. CDR3 nucleotides: TGCAGCGTTGACCACACTGAAGCTTTCTTT.

This clonotype was counted at least ten times. The gene calls are TRBV5-6 and TRBJ2-7; 7 nucleotides line up with TRBD1. CDR3 size: 13 residues. The V segment lost 4 bases and the J segment 4 bases; nucleotides outside the gene matches: 5. CDR1 and CDR2 (germline): SGHDT, YYEEEE. Here the CDR3 DNA reads TGTGCCAGCAGCGTGGACAGGAAGTACGAGCAGTACTTC. Protein product: CASSVDRKYEQYF.

There are many counts of this clonotype. The rearrangement links TRBV5-5 to TRBJ1-1, with D maybe TRBD1 (6 bases). This CDR3 has 15 residues. Germline V gene lookup returns CDR1 SGHKS and CDR2 YYEKEE (reference sequence). V lost 2 bases and J lost 1, with 12 bases in between. This CDR3 reads CASSLQRGGNTEAFF. DNA for the CDR3: TGTGCCAGCAGCTTACAAAGAGGGGGGAACACTGAAGCTTTCTTT.

This clonotype came up many times. The V call is TRBV7-6, the J call TRBJ1-1, with 7 bases fitting TRBD1. The germline V gene encodes CDR1 SGHVS and CDR2 FNYEAQ. The CDR3 loop spans 16 amino acids. V shed 1 base, J shed 0 bases, and the junction held 5 bases outside the gene matches. The CDR3 DNA follows: TGTGCCAGCAGCTTAGTAGGCACAGGGGTGAACACTGAAGCTTTCTTT. Encoded protein: CASSLVGTGVNTEAFF.

The table lists this clonotype with many counts. The chain links TRBV3-1 to TRBJ1-2, with D perhaps matching TRBD1 (6 bases). Trimming took off 0 bases at V and 6 bases at J, with 11 bases between the two ends. The germline gives CDR1 LGHDT, CDR2 YNNKEL (reference sequence). CDR3 length: 14 residues. This chain's CDR3 is CASSQDRTAHGYTF. The DNA of the CDR3 is TGTGCCAGCAGCCAAGATAGGACAGCCCATGGCTACACCTTC.